This TCR beta chain was found in a study of blood T cell repertoires in COVID-19. Study overall: COVID-19 samples, acute and convalescent, were from the United States, Italy and Spain. The cDNA or gDNA used as material had been derived from T cells, B-cell-depleted T cells, or PBMCs.

The CDR3 totals 18 residues. Germline CDR1 SGHDT, CDR2 YYEEEE. After removal of 2 bases from V and 3 bases from J, the junction contained 12 bases not matched to a gene. In the authors' workflow: Counts of nucleated cells, estimated from reference gene primer amplification, were obtained. Only in-frame clones appear in the TCRdb table, and some are missing; sequencing was by immunoSEQ multiplex PCR. V, J and clone size derive from that table, while D and trimming were established from the DNA sequence. The data contain over 30,000 clones, around 90% of them seen just once; the ten biggest clones take up roughly 20%.

This clonotype originated in a man older than 75 with acute or convalescent COVID-19. The gene calls are TRBV5-6 and TRBJ1-5, with TRBD1 identical over 9 bases. The sequenced sample was peripheral blood. CDR3 protein: CASSFRGTGRKVNQPQHF. The CDR3 nucleotides are TGTGCCAGCAGCTTCCGGGGGACAGGGAGAAAAGTCAATCAGCCCCAGCATTTT.